The 29 T cell receptor beta chains below were found in one sample sequenced in a study of blood T cell repertoires in COVID-19 (dated by TCRdb to about 2020). Library preparation employed the immunoSEQ multiplex PCR assay. The table was pulled from immuneACCESS by TCRdb, which kept in-frame rearrangements only. Such tables lose some clones; where checked, under half of the loss comes from unresolved V genes, and the rest has no known cause. The sample has about 300,000 clones on record, around 90% of them singletons. The ten largest account for 1.5% to 2% of the sample. Sequenced: PBMCs or T cells enriched from blood (not recorded which). The receptors were sampled from a woman aged 35 to 49 who had recovered from COVID-19.

The chain is built from TRBV5-1 and TRBJ2-1, with TRBD2 as a possible D gene (5 bases). The V end lost 0 bases, the J end lost 5 bases, and 9 bases lay between the germline ends. The V gene's germline CDR1 is SGHRS and CDR2 YFSETQ. The CDR3 covers 14 residues. This CDR3 reads CASSLAGSNNEQFF. CDR3 nucleotides: TGCGCCAGCAGCTTGGCGGGGAGCAACAATGAGCAGTTCTTC.

In this sample, this clone turned up once. The chain links TRBV3-1 (or the pseudogene TRBV3-2) to TRBJ2-4; 8 bases map to TRBD1. The CDR3 loop spans 15 amino acids. Trimming cost V 2 bases and J 4 bases; bases outside gene matches: 4. CDR1 LGHDT and CDR2 YNNKEL come from the germline V gene (reference sequence). The CDR3, as DNA: TGTGCCAGCAGCCAACCAAGGACAGGGAAAAACATTCAGTACTTC. Amino acid sequence: CASSQPRTGKNIQYF.

The rearrangement uses TRBV5-1 and TRBJ1-2; tentatively, D is TRBD1 (5 bases). The ends were cut back, 0 bases at V and 9 bases at J, with 9 bases in the middle. Germline CDR1 and CDR2: SGHRS and YFSETQ. The CDR3 consists of 12 residues. CDR3 protein: CASSLGAGSYTF. The CDR3 region has the DNA TGCGCCAGCAGCTTGGGGGCAGGGAGCTACACCTTC. Using reference TRBV5-1 and TRBJ1-2 for the parts outside the CDR3, the full variable domain is KAGVTQTPRYLIKTRGQQVTLSCSPISGHRSVSWYQQTPGQGLQFLFEYFSETQRNKGNFPGRFSGRQFSNSRSEMNVSTLELGDSALYLCASSLGAGSYTFGSGTRLTVV.

The gene calls are TRBV12-5 and TRBJ2-5; 8 bases map to TRBD1. CDR1 and CDR2 from the germline V gene are LGHNT and FRNRAP. This CDR3 is 19 amino acids long. V lost 0 bases and J lost 2; bases outside the gene matches: 14. The CDR3 DNA follows: TGTGCTAGTGGTTTGGTACCCTTTGCGGACAGGGCGTATCAAGAGACCCAGTACTTC. It encodes CASGLVPFADRAYQETQYF. The full variable domain, completed using reference TRBV12-5 and TRBJ2-5, is DARVTQTPRHKVTEMGQEVTMRCQPILGHNTVFWYRQTMMQGLELLAYFRNRAPLDDSGMPKDRFSAEMPDATLATLKIQPSEPRDSAVYFCASGLVPFADRAYQETQYFGPGTRLLVL.

This clone was seen a few times. This chain connects TRBV25-1 to TRBJ2-1; 10 nucleotides agree with TRBD2. CDR1 and CDR2 (germline): MGHDK, SYGVNS. The CDR3 contains 17 residues. V dropped 1 base and J dropped 8; count of bases not matched to a gene: 11. CDR3 loop: CASSESGWSGRAYEQFF. The CDR3 nucleotides are TGTGCCAGCAGTGAATCTGGATGGAGCGGGAGGGCGTATGAGCAGTTCTTC.

This chain uses TRBV5-1 with TRBJ2-7; 7 bases match TRBD2. Trimming removed 4 bases from V and 0 bases from J; junction bases left unmatched: 4. Germline loops: CDR1 SGHRS, CDR2 YFSETQ. CDR3 length equals 14 residues. This chain's CDR3 is CASSAGLSSYEQYF. CDR3 bases: TGCGCCAGCAGCGCGGGACTATCCTCCTACGAGCAGTACTTC.

This clone appeared once. The rearrangement joins TRBV6-4 to TRBJ2-1; 9 bases are a match to TRBD1. The CDR3 spans 13 residues. CDR1 MRHNA and CDR2 SNTAGT come from the germline V gene. Trimming took 7 bases from V and 6 from J; bases not matched to a gene: 4. The CDR3 DNA follows: TGTGCCAGCACGGGGGACAGGGCCAATGAGCAGTTCTTC. Amino acid sequence: CASTGDRANEQFF.

This clone was detected only once. The chain combines TRBV10-2 with TRBJ2-7; D is unresolved. V was shortened by 2 bases and J by 6 bases, with 8 bases between the two germline ends. CDR1 is WSHSY, CDR2 SAAADI, per germline. The CDR3 has 12 amino acids. The DNA of the CDR3 is TGCGCCAGCAGTGAGGGCCCTTCCGAGCAGTACTTC. It encodes CASSEGPSEQYF.

The table lists this clone with a few counts. This chain joins TRBV7-6 and TRBJ2-2; 8 bases line up with TRBD1. The CDR3 extends over 15 amino acids. CDR1 SGHVS and CDR2 FNYEAQ come from the germline V gene. V lost 5 bases and J lost 1; bases outside the gene matches: 3. The CDR3 nucleotides are TGTGCCAGCAGCCTTGGACAGGGGAACACCGGGGAGCTGTTTTTT. Translating it yields CASSLGQGNTGELFF.

V is TRBV4-2 and J is TRBJ2-7, with a possible D match to TRBD1 (6 bases). Germline-derived CDR1 and CDR2 are LGHNA and YNFKEQ. This CDR3 has 16 residues. Trimming left V 0 bases short and J 7 bases short, with 19 bases between. The CDR3 is CASSQDWGQGQGEQYF. The DNA of the CDR3 is TGTGCCAGCAGCCAAGATTGGGGGCAGGGGCAGGGAGAGCAGTACTTC.

CDR3 coding DNA: TGCGCCAGCAGCCAAGGCGACAGCAAAGAGACCCAGTACTTC. This translates into CASSQGDSKETQYF. The chain employs TRBV4-1 and TRBJ2-5, with D maybe TRBD1 (5 bases). Per germline, CDR1 MGHRA and CDR2 YSYEKL. The CDR3 totals 14 residues. Between the trimmed V and J ends, which lost 1 base and 3 bases, there was a span of 9 bases.

This clone was counted a few times. V is TRBV19 and J is TRBJ1-2, with 9 bases identical to TRBD1. Germline V gene lookup returns CDR1 LNHDA and CDR2 SQIVND (reference sequence). V dropped 6 bases and J dropped 3; count of bases not matched to a gene: 5. The CDR3 is made up of 14 amino acids. CDR3 sequence: CASSTGGAYYGYTF. DNA for the CDR3: TGTGCCAGTAGCACAGGGGGCGCTTACTATGGCTACACCTTC.

The chain links TRBV5-4 to TRBJ1-1; weak D call: TRBD1 (5 bases). V shed 4 bases and J shed 1 base, with 14 bases lying between them. The CDR3 is 15 residues long. Germline V gene data show CDR1 as SGHNT and CDR2 as YYREEE (reference sequence). CDR3 in amino acids: CASSSAREGNTEAFF. The CDR3 DNA sequence: TGTGCCAGCAGCAGCGCCAGGGAGGGGAACACTGAAGCTTTCTTT. Combining the CDR3 with reference TRBV5-4 and TRBJ1-1 gives the whole variable domain ETGVTQSPTHLIKTRGQQVTLRCSSQSGHNTVSWYQQALGQGPQFIFQYYREEENGRGNFPPRFSGLQFPNYSSELNVNALELDDSALYLCASSSAREGNTEAFFGQGTRLTVV.

This clone was seen a single time. The chain couples TRBV7-2 to TRBJ1-5, with D unclear. Germline V gene data show CDR1 as SGHTA and CDR2 as FQGNSA. Between the trimmed V and J ends, which lost 5 bases and 7 bases, there was a span of 12 bases. This CDR3 has 13 residues. The CDR3 nucleotides read TGTGCCAGCAGCAAGGAGATTCGGCAGCCCCAGCATTTT. Encoded protein: CASSKEIRQPQHF.

V and J are TRBV27 and TRBJ2-7; a weak D match, TRBD2 (6 bases). The CDR3 is 13 amino acids. V gave up 6 bases and J gave up 2 bases, with 11 bases separating them. Germline V gene data show CDR1 as MNHEY and CDR2 as SMNVEV (reference sequence). The CDR3 loop reads CASRRTTTYEQYF. DNA for the CDR3: TGTGCCAGCAGGAGGACTACCACCTACGAGCAGTACTTC.

The genes are TRBV7-9 and TRBJ1-1, with D possibly being TRBD1 (6 bases). Between the trimmed V and J ends, which lost 9 bases and 1 base, there was a span of 18 bases. The length of the CDR3 is 15 residues. Germline assignment: CDR1 SEHNR and CDR2 FQNEAQ (reference sequence). CDR3 residues: CASPRGRGTNTEAFF. In DNA, the CDR3 is TGTGCCAGTCCTCGGGGGAGGGGGACGAACACTGAAGCTTTCTTT.

V is TRBV5-6 and J is TRBJ1-2; tentative D call: TRBD1 (6 bases). The germline gives CDR1 SGHDT, CDR2 YYEEEE. V was cut by 4 bases and J by 13 bases, with 14 bases left in between. This CDR3 contains 11 residues. CDR3 amino acids: CASSATGKGTF. The DNA for the CDR3 is TGTGCCAGCAGCGCCACAGGGAAGGGCACCTTC.

The chain is built from TRBV18 and TRBJ2-1, with a possible D match to TRBD1 (6 bases). Looked up from germline, CDR1 is KGHSH and CDR2 is LQKENI. V lost 3 bases to trimming and J lost 7 bases, with 10 bases between them. This CDR3 comprises 13 residues. CDR3 sequence: CASSPLQGNEQFF. CDR3 coding DNA: TGTGCCAGCTCACCCCTACAGGGAAATGAGCAGTTCTTC.

On this clone itself: The sample contains more than one DNA sequence encoding this CDR3. V and J are TRBV7-9 and TRBJ1-6, with D unclear. Germline values: CDR1 SEHNR, CDR2 FQNEAQ (reference sequence). V lost 1 base to trimming and J lost 4 bases, with 5 bases between them. This CDR3 is 14 amino acids long. The CDR3 DNA reads as TGTGCCAGCAGCTTAGAACAATATAATTCACCCCTCCACTTT. The encoded protein is CASSLEQYNSPLHF.

This clone was seen a few times. The chain joins TRBV4-1 to TRBJ1-4; D unresolved. Trimming left V 4 bases short and J 2 bases short, with 17 bases between. The CDR3 covers 17 residues. Germline CDR1 and CDR2: MGHRA and YSYEKL. DNA of the CDR3: TGCGCCAGCAGCCCACTATCACTGGAGGGCACTAATGAAAAACTGTTTTTT. Translating it yields CASSPLSLEGTNEKLFF.

This clone showed up just once. The chain employs TRBV18 and TRBJ2-7; a possible D gene is TRBD2 (6 bases). Germline CDR1 KGHSH, CDR2 LQKENI. V lost 0 bases and J 5 bases, leaving 11 bases between the germline ends. The CDR3 runs to 14 residues. As DNA, the CDR3 is TGTGCCAGCTCACCACCGTTCGGAGGGGACGAGCAGTACTTC. Translating it yields CASSPPFGGDEQYF.

This chain uses TRBV9 with TRBJ1-1; a weak D match, TRBD1 (6 bases). There are 10 residues in the CDR3. V gave up 8 bases and J gave up 10 bases, with 12 bases separating them. CDR1 SGDLS and CDR2 YYNGEE come from the germline V gene. The CDR3 DNA is TGTGCCAGACGACAGGTCCGAGCTTTCTTT. Its translation: CARRQVRAFF.

The V and J genes are TRBV18 and TRBJ1-1; no firm D call. The V gene lost 1 base and the J gene lost 4 bases, with 13 bases spanning the gap. Germline lookup yields CDR1 KGHSH and CDR2 LQKENI. This CDR3 is built from 15 residues. DNA for the CDR3: TGTGCCAGCTCACCACAGGGCGTAGGAGGCACTGAAGCTTTCTTT. Translated, it gives CASSPQGVGGTEAFF.

The CDR3 is CASTSGLVADEQFF. CDR3 bases: TGTGCCAGCACCTCAGGGCTAGTCGCCGATGAGCAGTTCTTC. The V gene is TRBV7-9, the J gene TRBJ2-1; D might be TRBD1 (5 bases). The V end lost 7 bases, the J end lost 8 bases, and 18 bases lay between the germline ends. The length of the CDR3 is 14 residues. Germline V gene lookup returns CDR1 SEHNR and CDR2 FQNEAQ (reference sequence). The full variable domain, its missing parts supplied by reference TRBV7-9 and TRBJ2-1, is DTGVSQNPRHKITKRGQNVTFRCDPISEHNRLYWYRQTLGQGPEFLTYFQNEAQLEKSRLLSDRFSAERPKGSFSTLEIQRTEQGDSAMYLCASTSGLVADEQFFGPGTRLTVL.

The rearrangement links TRBV5-1 to TRBJ2-7, with D perhaps TRBD2 (6 bases). The germline V gene encodes CDR1 SGHRS and CDR2 YFSETQ. CDR3 length: 15 amino acids. V was shortened by 0 bases and J by 3 bases, with 13 bases between the two germline ends. The CDR3 DNA sequence: TGCGCCAGCAGCTTGGAGGTTAGGAGGGGCTACGAGCAGTACTTC. Translated, it gives CASSLEVRRGYEQYF.

The chain employs TRBV5-4 and TRBJ1-2; the D is unclear. The CDR3 has 14 residues. CDR1 is SGHNT and CDR2 is YYREEE in the germline V gene (reference sequence). V gave up 0 bases and J gave up 0 bases, with 6 bases separating them. The CDR3 sequence: CASSLAPANYGYTF. In DNA, the CDR3 is TGTGCCAGCAGCTTGGCGCCAGCTAACTATGGCTACACCTTC. Full variable domain (remainder filled in from reference TRBV5-4 and TRBJ1-2): ETGVTQSPTHLIKTRGQQVTLRCSSQSGHNTVSWYQQALGQGPQFIFQYYREEENGRGNFPPRFSGLQFPNYSSELNVNALELDDSALYLCASSLAPANYGYTFGSGTRLTVV.

This clone was counted between two and nine times. The V and J genes are TRBV4-2 and TRBJ2-6; tentatively, D is TRBD2 (7 bases). V was clipped by 0 bases and J by 0 bases, with 12 bases between them. The CDR3 has 18 amino acids. CDR1 and CDR2 (germline): LGHNA, YNFKEQ. CDR3 sequence: CASSQDRGGDSGANVLTF. For the CDR3, the DNA is TGTGCCAGCAGCCAAGATCGAGGGGGGGACTCTGGGGCCAACGTCCTGACTTTC.

The chain uses TRBV5-1 and TRBJ1-5; TRBD1 is a possible D gene (6 bases). V was clipped by 1 base and J by 7 bases, with 12 bases between them. The CDR3 spans 14 residues. Looked up from germline, CDR1 is SGHRS and CDR2 is YFSETQ. DNA of the CDR3: TGCGCCAGCAGCTTGAGGGAGGGGGGACAGCCCCAGCATTTT. Translated, it gives CASSLREGGQPQHF.

J is TRBJ1-5 and V is TRBV28; D is undetermined. The CDR3 length is 13 residues. The ends were cut back, 5 bases at V and 2 bases at J, with 7 bases in the middle. Germline V gene data show CDR1 as MDHEN and CDR2 as SYDVKM. The CDR3: CASSDTGNQPQHF. The CDR3 nucleotides read TGTGCCAGCAGTGATACAGGCAATCAGCCCCAGCATTTT.